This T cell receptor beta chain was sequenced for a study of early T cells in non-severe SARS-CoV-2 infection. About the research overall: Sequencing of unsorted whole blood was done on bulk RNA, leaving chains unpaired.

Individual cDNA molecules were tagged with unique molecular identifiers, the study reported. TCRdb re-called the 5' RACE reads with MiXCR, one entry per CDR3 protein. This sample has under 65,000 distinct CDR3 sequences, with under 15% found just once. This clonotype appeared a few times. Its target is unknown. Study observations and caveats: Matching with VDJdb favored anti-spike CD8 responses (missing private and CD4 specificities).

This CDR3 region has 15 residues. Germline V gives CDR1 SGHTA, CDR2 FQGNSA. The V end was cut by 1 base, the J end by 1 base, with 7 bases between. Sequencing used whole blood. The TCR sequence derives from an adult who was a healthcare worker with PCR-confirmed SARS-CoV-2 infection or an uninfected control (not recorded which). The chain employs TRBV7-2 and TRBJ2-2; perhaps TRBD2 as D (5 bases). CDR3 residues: CASSLVRENTGELFF. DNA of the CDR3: TGTGCCAGCAGCTTAGTTCGGGAGAACACCGGGGAGCTGTTTTTT.